This TCR beta chain was sequenced in a study of blood T cell dynamics during melanoma immunotherapy. Sequencing was performed with immunoSEQ multiplex PCR; in TCRdb, only in-frame clones are kept and a portion is missing. The sample has 15,000 to 20,000 clones, 80% to 95% seen once; the top ten hold less than 2%. The time point denotes: pre-treatment baseline. Disease control meant complete response, partial response or stable disease at 12 weeks. The germline gives CDR1 LNHDA, CDR2 SQIVND (reference sequence). The CDR3 length is 13 residues. V shed 5 bases, J shed 5 bases, and the junction held 5 bases outside the gene matches.

The sample here was blood, taken from a patient treated with checkpoint blockade. This TCR was recovered from a human donor with melanoma. J is TRBJ2-5 and V is TRBV19, with 7 bases identical to TRBD1. Here the CDR3 DNA reads TGTGCCAGTAGTGACAGGGATAGGGAGACCCAGTACTTC. Translating gives CASSDRDRETQYF. The full variable domain, with the rest looked up from reference TRBV19 and TRBJ2-5, is DGGITQSPKYLFRKEGQNVTLSCEQNLNHDAMYWYRQDPGQGLRLIYYSQIVNDFQKGDIAEGYSVSREKKESFPLTVTSAQKNPTAFYLCASSDRDRETQYFGPGTRLLVL.